The 9 T cell receptor beta chains below all came from one sample that was sequenced in a study of blood T cell repertoires in COVID-19. Using immunoSEQ multiplex PCR, the repertoire was profiled, and TCRdb retains in-frame clones only, with some absent. The sample has 120,000 or so clones; around 89% are singletons. Sequencing used peripheral blood. These receptors were collected from a human donor in a cohort sampled during active COVID-19.

The V gene is TRBV3-1 (or the pseudogene TRBV3-2), the J gene TRBJ2-2; 7 nucleotides match TRBD2. V gave up 0 bases and J gave up 5 bases; unmatched junction bases: 6. The CDR3 totals 16 residues. Germline lookup yields CDR1 LGHDT and CDR2 YNNKEL (reference sequence). This chain's CDR3 is CASSQDLAGATGELFF. The CDR3 DNA is TGTGCCAGCAGCCAAGATCTGGCGGGAGCAACCGGGGAGCTGTTTTTT.

The chain recombines TRBV7-9 with TRBJ2-2, with TRBD2 matching 13 bases. The CDR3 extends over 19 amino acids. V lost 6 bases to trimming and J lost 1 base; unmatched junction nucleotides: 11. Germline assignment: CDR1 SEHNR and CDR2 FQNEAQ (reference sequence). CDR3 in DNA: TGTGCCAGCAGTACCCGACTAGCGGGGGGCCCGGGGAACACCGGGGAGCTGTTTTTT. It encodes CASSTRLAGGPGNTGELFF.

This clone was picked up one time. V and J are TRBV11-2 and TRBJ2-2, with D perhaps TRBD1 (5 bases). The CDR3 covers 15 residues. The V end lost 6 bases, the J end lost 7 bases, and 18 bases lay between the germline ends. Germline V lookup: CDR1 SGHAT, CDR2 FQNNGV. The CDR3 DNA is TGTGCCAGCAGATTTATCAGGGAAGGCGGCGGGGAGCTGTTTTTT. This gives the protein CASRFIREGGGELFF. The full variable domain, rest sourced from reference TRBV11-2 and TRBJ2-2, is EAGVAQSPRYKIIEKRQSVAFWCNPISGHATLYWYQQILGQGPKLLIQFQNNGVVDDSQLPKDRFSAERLKGVDSTLKIQPAKLEDSAVYLCASRFIREGGGELFFGEGSRLTVL.

This clone was detected once. The chain has TRBV18 and TRBJ1-1; D gene unclear. The CDR3 has 12 residues. Germline CDR1 and CDR2: KGHSH and LQKENI. Trimming shortened V by 3 bases and J by 8 bases, and 10 bases separated the two germline ends. The DNA for the CDR3 is TGTGCCAGCTCACCCGTGGGCACCGAAGCTTTCTTT. Translating it yields CASSPVGTEAFF.

The chain combines TRBV19 with TRBJ1-2; TRBD1 matches 7 bases. V dropped 3 bases and J dropped 4; count of bases not matched to a gene: 8. The germline CDR1 and CDR2 sequences are LNHDA and SQIVND (reference sequence). The CDR3 is made up of 15 amino acids. Here the CDR3 DNA reads TGTGCCAGTAGTATCTGGAGGACAGGAGGCTATGGCTACACCTTC. This codes for CASSIWRTGGYGYTF.

Regarding this clone: The sample has other DNA sequences that encode this CDR3 too. This chain links TRBV29-1 with TRBJ2-1; D might be TRBD2 (6 bases). With 4 bases removed from V and 10 bases from J, the gap between germline ends came to 8 bases. Germline CDR1 and CDR2: SQVTM and ANQGSEA. The CDR3 is 10 amino acids. CDR3 loop: CSVGGNEQFF. CDR3 nucleotides: TGCAGCGTTGGCGGGAACGAGCAGTTCTTC.

This clone showed up just once. This sequence joins TRBV3-1 (or the pseudogene TRBV3-2) and TRBJ2-1; 10 nucleotides line up with TRBD2. V was clipped by 9 bases and J by 5 bases; unmatched bases: 19. The CDR3 totals 18 residues. Per germline, CDR1 LGHDT and CDR2 YNNKEL (reference sequence). In DNA form, the CDR3 reads TGTGCCAGGCCGATAATCCTAGCGGGAGCATTAAGTAACAATGAGCAGTTCTTC. Protein sequence: CARPIILAGALSNNEQFF.

The table lists this clone with a few counts. The rearrangement links TRBV19 to TRBJ2-2; possibly TRBD1 for D (5 bases). Germline-derived CDR1 and CDR2 are LNHDA and SQIVND (reference sequence). This CDR3 region has 14 residues. Trimming pared 6 bases from V and 1 base from J, leaving 9 bases between. CDR3 sequence reads: CASSHTGNTGELFF. The CDR3 region has the DNA TGTGCCAGTAGCCATACAGGGAACACCGGGGAGCTGTTTTTT.

This clone has just a few counts. The genes are TRBV7-9 and TRBJ2-3; D is possibly TRBD2 (6 bases). V gave up 1 base and J gave up 5 bases, with 16 bases separating them. The CDR3 covers 16 residues. Germline loops: CDR1 SEHNR, CDR2 FQNEAQ (reference sequence). This chain's CDR3 is CASSLGGLRRGDTQYF. In nucleotides, the CDR3 is TGTGCCAGCAGCTTAGGGGGACTGAGGCGAGGAGATACGCAGTATTTT.